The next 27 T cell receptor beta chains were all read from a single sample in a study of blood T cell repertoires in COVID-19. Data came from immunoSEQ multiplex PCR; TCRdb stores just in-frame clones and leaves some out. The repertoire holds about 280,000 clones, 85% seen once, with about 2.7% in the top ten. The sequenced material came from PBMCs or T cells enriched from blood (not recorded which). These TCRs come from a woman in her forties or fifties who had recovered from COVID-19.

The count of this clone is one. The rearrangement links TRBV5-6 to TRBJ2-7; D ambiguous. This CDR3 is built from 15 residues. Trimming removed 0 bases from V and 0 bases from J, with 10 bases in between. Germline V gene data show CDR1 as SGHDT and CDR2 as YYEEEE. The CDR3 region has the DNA TGTGCCAGCAGCTTGGAACGAGGTTCCTCCTACGAGCAGTACTTC. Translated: CASSLERGSSYEQYF.

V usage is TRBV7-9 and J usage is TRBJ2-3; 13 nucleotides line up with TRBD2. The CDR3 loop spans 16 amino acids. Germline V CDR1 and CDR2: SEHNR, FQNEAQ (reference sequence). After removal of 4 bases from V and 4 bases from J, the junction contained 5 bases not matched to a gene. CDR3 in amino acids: CASSSGLAGVPDTQYF. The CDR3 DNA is TGTGCCAGCAGCTCCGGACTAGCGGGAGTACCAGATACGCAGTATTTT.

The CDR3 loop is CASSLTGQGRILEQFF. DNA of the CDR3: TGTGCCAGCAGTTTGACGGGACAGGGGAGGATTCTTGAGCAGTTCTTC. V gene TRBV28 combines with J gene TRBJ2-1; TRBD1 agrees at 10 bases. The CDR3 runs 16 residues. The V segment lost 3 bases and the J segment 9 bases; nucleotides outside the gene matches: 11. Germline loops: CDR1 MDHEN, CDR2 SYDVKM. Filled out from reference TRBV28 and TRBJ2-1, the complete variable domain reads DVKVTQSSRYLVKRTGEKVFLECVQDMDHENMFWYRQDPGLGLRLIYFSYDVKMKEKGDIPEGYSVSREKKERFSLILESASTNQTSMYLCASSLTGQGRILEQFFGPGTRLTVL.

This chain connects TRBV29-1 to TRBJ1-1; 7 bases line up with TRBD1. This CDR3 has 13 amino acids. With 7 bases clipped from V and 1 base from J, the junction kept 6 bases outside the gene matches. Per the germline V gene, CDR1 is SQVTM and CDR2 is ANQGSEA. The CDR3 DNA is TGCAGCGCCCGTCCAGGGGGGAACACTGAAGCTTTCTTT. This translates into CSARPGGNTEAFF.

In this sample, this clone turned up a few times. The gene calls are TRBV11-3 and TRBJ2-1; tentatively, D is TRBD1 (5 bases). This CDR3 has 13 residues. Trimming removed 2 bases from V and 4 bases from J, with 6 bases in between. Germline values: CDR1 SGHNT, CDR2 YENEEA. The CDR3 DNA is TGTGCCAGCAGCTTACCAGGGTACAATGAGCAGTTCTTC. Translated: CASSLPGYNEQFF.

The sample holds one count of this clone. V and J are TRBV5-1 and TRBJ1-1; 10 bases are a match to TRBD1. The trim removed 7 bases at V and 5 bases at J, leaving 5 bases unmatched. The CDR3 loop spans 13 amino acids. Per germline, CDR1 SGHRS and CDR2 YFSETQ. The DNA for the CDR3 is TGCGCCAGCGAAAGGGACAGGGGAACTGAAGCTTTCTTT. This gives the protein CASERDRGTEAFF.

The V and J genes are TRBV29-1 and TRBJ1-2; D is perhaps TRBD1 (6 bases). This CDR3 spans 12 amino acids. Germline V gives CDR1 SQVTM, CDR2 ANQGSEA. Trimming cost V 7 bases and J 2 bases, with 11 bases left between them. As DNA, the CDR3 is TGCAGCGCTTCACAGGGAAACTATGGCTACACCTTC. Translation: CSASQGNYGYTF.

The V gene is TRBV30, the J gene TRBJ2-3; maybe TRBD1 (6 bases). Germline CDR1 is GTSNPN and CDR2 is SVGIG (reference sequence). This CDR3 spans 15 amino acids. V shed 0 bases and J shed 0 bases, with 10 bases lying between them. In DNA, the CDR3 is TGTGCCTGGAGTGTAGGGACAACAAGCACAGATACGCAGTATTTT. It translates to CAWSVGTTSTDTQYF.

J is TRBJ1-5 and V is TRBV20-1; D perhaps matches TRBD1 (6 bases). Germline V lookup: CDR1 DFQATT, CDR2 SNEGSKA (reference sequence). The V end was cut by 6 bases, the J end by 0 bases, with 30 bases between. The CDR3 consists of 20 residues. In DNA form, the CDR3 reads TGCAGTGCGAGTGGTCCACCGGGACAACGAAGTACCTCTAGCAATCAGCCCCAGCATTTT. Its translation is CSASGPPGQRSTSSNQPQHF.

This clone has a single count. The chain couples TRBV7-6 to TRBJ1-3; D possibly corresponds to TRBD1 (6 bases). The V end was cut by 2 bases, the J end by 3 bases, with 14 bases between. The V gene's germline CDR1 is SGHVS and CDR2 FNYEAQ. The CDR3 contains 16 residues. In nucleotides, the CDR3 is TGTGCCAGCAGCTTATTTGGGGGCGATTATGGAAACACCATATATTTT. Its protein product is CASSLFGGDYGNTIYF.

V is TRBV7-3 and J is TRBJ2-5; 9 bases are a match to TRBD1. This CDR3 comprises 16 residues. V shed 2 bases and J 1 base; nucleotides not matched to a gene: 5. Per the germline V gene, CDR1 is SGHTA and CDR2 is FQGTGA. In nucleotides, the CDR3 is TGTGCCAGCAGCTTATCCGGGACAGGGATCCAAGAGACCCAGTACTTC. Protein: CASSLSGTGIQETQYF.

This CDR3 reads CASSQSGAAGTASYEQYF. The CDR3 nucleotides read TGCGCCAGCAGTCAATCGGGAGCCGCCGGGACAGCATCCTACGAGCAGTACTTC. The chain has TRBV23-1 and TRBJ2-7; 7 bases agree with TRBD1. TRBV23-1 is an ORF, and what it does is uncertain. V was clipped by 0 bases and J by 1 base; unmatched bases: 12. The CDR3 has 18 amino acids.

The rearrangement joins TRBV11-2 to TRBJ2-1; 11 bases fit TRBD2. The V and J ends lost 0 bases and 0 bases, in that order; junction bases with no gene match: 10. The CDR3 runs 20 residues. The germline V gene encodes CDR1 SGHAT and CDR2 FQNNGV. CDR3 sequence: CASSLDGLAGGPHSYNEQFF. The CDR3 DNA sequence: TGTGCCAGCAGCTTAGATGGCCTAGCGGGAGGTCCGCACTCCTACAATGAGCAGTTCTTC.

As DNA, the CDR3 is TGTGCCAGCTCACCCTCCTCGGGTAGGGGAAATGAAAAACTGTTTTTT. This sequence encodes CASSPSSGRGNEKLFF. The chain employs TRBV18 and TRBJ1-4; a weak D match, TRBD1 (5 bases). Between the trimmed V and J ends, which lost 3 bases and 5 bases, there was a span of 16 bases. From germline, CDR1 is KGHSH and CDR2 LQKENI. The CDR3 totals 16 residues.

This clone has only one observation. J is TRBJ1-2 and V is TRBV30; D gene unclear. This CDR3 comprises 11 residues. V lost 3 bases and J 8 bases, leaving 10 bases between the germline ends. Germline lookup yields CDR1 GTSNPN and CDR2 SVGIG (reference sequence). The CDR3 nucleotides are TGTGCCTGGAGCGTCCTGGAGGGCTACACCTTC. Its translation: CAWSVLEGYTF.

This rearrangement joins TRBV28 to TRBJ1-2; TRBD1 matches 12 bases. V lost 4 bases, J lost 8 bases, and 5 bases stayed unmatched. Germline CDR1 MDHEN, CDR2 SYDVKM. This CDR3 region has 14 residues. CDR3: CASSSGQGALGYTF. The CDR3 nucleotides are TGTGCCAGCAGTTCGGGACAGGGGGCGCTAGGCTACACCTTC.

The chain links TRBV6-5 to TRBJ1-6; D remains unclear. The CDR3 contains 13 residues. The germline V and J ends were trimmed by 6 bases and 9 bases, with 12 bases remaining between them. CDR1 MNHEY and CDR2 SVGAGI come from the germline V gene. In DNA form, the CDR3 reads TGTGCCAGCAGCGCTAGGACTTTTTCACCCCTCCACTTT. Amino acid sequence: CASSARTFSPLHF.

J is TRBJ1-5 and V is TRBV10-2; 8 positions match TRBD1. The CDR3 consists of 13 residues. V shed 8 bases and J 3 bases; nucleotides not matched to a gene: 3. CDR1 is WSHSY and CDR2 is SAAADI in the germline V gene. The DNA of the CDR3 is TGCGCCAGCCGGGACAGGTACAATCAGCCCCAGCATTTT. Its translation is CASRDRYNQPQHF.

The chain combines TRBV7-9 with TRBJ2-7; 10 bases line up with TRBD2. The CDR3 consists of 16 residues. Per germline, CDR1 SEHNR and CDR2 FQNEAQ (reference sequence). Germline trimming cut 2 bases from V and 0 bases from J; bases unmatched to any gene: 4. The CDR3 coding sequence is TGTGCCAGCAGCTTATCTCCTAGCGGGAGCTCCTACGAGCAGTACTTC. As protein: CASSLSPSGSSYEQYF.

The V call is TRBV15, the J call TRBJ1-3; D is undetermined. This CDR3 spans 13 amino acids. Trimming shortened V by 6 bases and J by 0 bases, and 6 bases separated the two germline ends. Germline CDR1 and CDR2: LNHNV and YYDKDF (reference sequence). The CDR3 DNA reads TGTGCCACCAGACAGAGCTCTGGAAACACCATATATTTT. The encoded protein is CATRQSSGNTIYF.

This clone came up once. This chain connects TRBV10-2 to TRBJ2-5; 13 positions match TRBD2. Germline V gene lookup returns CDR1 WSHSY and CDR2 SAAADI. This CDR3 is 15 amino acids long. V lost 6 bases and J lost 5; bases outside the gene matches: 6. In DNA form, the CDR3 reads TGCGCCAGCAGACTAGCGGGAGGGAAAGGGGAGACCCAGTACTTC. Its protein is CASRLAGGKGETQYF.

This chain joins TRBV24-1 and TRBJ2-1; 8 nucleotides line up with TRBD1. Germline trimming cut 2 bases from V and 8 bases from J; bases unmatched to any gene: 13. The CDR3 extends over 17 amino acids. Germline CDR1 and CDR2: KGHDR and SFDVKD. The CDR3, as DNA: TGTGCCACCAGTGATTCCCGACCGGGACAGGTTATCGATGAGCAGTTCTTC. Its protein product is CATSDSRPGQVIDEQFF.

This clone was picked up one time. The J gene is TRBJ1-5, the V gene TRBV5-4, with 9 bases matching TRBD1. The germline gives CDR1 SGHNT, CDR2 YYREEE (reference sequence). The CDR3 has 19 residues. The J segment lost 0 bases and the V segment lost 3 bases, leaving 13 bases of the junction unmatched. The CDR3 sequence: CASSSLPGTGQYSNQPQHF. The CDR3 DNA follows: TGTGCCAGCAGCTCTCTCCCCGGGACAGGGCAATATAGCAATCAGCCCCAGCATTTT.

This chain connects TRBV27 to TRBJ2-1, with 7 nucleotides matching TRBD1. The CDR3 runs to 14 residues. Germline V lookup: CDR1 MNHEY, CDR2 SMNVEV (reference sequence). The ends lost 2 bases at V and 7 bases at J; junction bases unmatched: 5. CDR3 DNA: TGTGCCAGCAGTTTAGACGCAGGGGGTAATGAGCAGTTCTTC. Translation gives CASSLDAGGNEQFF.

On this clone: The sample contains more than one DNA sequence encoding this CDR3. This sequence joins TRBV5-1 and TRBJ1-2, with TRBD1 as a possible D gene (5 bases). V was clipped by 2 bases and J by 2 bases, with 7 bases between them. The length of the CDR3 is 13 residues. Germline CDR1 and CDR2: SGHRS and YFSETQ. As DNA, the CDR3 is TGCGCCAGCAGCTTCACAGGCAACTATGGCTACACCTTC. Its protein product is CASSFTGNYGYTF.

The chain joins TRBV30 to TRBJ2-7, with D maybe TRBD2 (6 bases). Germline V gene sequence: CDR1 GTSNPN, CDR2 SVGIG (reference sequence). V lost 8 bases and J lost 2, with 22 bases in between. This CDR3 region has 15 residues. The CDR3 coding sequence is TGTGCCCTCAAAGCCATCCTAGCGCCTACCTACGAGCAGTACTTC. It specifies CALKAILAPTYEQYF.

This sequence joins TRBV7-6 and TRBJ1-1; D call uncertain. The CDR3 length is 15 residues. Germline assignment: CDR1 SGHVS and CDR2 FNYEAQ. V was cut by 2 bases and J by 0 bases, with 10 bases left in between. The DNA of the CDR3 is TGTGCCAGCAGCTTAATTATTGAGATGAACACTGAAGCTTTCTTT. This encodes CASSLIIEMNTEAFF.